The subject of this entry is one T cell receptor (beta chain). The method was immunoSEQ multiplex PCR; TCRdb's version includes in-frame clones alone and lacks a portion of them. The data hold 200,000 to 250,000 clones, with roughly 70% observed a single time. This sample is part of a study of cytotoxic CD8 clonotypes in ibrutinib-treated CLL. This CDR3 is built from 13 residues. Trimming left V 4 bases short and J 7 bases short, with 12 bases between. In germline, CDR1 is SGHTS, CDR2 YDEGEE. The V call is TRBV5-8, the J call TRBJ1-5; D is perhaps TRBD1 (5 bases). The origin of this receptor is a human donor with chronic lymphocytic leukemia. This specimen was PBMCs, taken after 24 months of ibrutinib treatment. The CDR3 bases are TGTGCCAGCAGCCAGGACCGGGGGCAGCCCCAGCATTTT. The encoded protein is CASSQDRGQPQHF.